The 4 T cell receptor beta chains below all came from one sample that was sequenced in a study of shared clonotypes between healthy human individuals. Positively selected for CCR7, the CD45RO-negative cells used as naive CD8 cells excluded terminally differentiated effector memory CD45RA+ cells. Repertoires were generated with immunoSEQ multiplex PCR, while TCRdb's copy carries only in-frame clones and drops some. The table has roughly 2.1 million clones, roughly 91% seen once. The sample comprised naive CD8+ T cells from PBMCs. The origin of the receptors is a man aged 18 to 30 in good health. Some clones in this sample may be carry-over from other donors' samples.

The chain links TRBV19 to TRBJ1-2; a weak D match, TRBD1 (6 bases). The CDR3 extends over 17 amino acids. The V gene's germline CDR1 is LNHDA and CDR2 SQIVND (reference sequence). V was pared by 0 bases and J by 3 bases, with 17 bases between. CDR3 DNA: TGTGCCAGTAGTATAGACCAGGGGACGGGACATCACTATGGCTACACCTTC. Translation gives CASSIDQGTGHHYGYTF.

This chain connects TRBV15 to TRBJ2-1; 8 nucleotides line up with TRBD1. This CDR3 comprises 15 residues. With 0 bases clipped from V and 9 bases from J, the junction kept 7 bases outside the gene matches. In germline, CDR1 is LNHNV, CDR2 YYDKDF (reference sequence). The CDR3 region is CATSREGRQGSEQFF. In DNA, the CDR3 is TGTGCCACCAGCAGAGAAGGGAGACAGGGGAGTGAGCAGTTCTTC.

This clone has more than one count but fewer than ten. The rearrangement joins TRBV7-9 to TRBJ1-2; a possible D gene is TRBD1 (6 bases). V was shortened by 5 bases and J by 4 bases, with 14 bases between the two germline ends. CDR1 and CDR2 from the germline V gene are SEHNR and FQNEAQ (reference sequence). The CDR3 loop spans 14 amino acids. CDR3 sequence reads: CASSQTLDSYGYTF. The CDR3 region has the DNA TGTGCCAGCAGCCAGACCCTGGACAGCTATGGCTACACCTTC.

V gene TRBV5-6 combines with J gene TRBJ1-1, with 7 bases aligning to TRBD1. The germline gives CDR1 SGHDT, CDR2 YYEEEE. V was pared by 1 base and J by 5 bases, with 5 bases of the junction left unmatched. CDR3 length: 14 amino acids. The CDR3 reads CASSLTGVITEAFF. The CDR3 region has the DNA TGTGCCAGCAGCTTGACAGGGGTTATAACTGAAGCTTTCTTT.